This entry lists 10 T cell receptor beta chains sequenced from one sample in a study of T cell changes during pregnancy in multiple sclerosis. TCRdb keeps only in-frame clones here, not all; method: immunoSEQ multiplex PCR. The table includes roughly 100,000 clones, around 91% detected once. This specimen was peripheral blood, taken after pregnancy. The origin of the receptors is a female donor with multiple sclerosis, enrolled in a pregnancy study.

CDR3 region: CASSRAGDTDTQYF. CDR3 in DNA: TGTGCCAGCAGCCGGGCGGGGGACACAGATACGCAGTATTTT. The chain has TRBV7-2 and TRBJ2-3; TRBD2 agrees at 7 bases. The CDR3 extends over 14 amino acids. After removal of 5 bases from V and 2 bases from J, the junction contained 4 bases not matched to a gene. Germline V gene sequence: CDR1 SGHTA, CDR2 FQGNSA. Combining the CDR3 with reference TRBV7-2 and TRBJ2-3 gives the whole variable domain GAGVSQSPSNKVTEKGKDVELRCDPISGHTALYWYRQSLGQGLEFLIYFQGNSAPDKSGLPSDRFSAERTGGSVSTLTIQRTQQEDSAVYLCASSRAGDTDTQYFGPGTRLTVL.

The CDR3 spells CASRPAPFFSDRALEAFF. Here the CDR3 DNA reads TGTGCCAGCAGACCAGCCCCCTTTTTCTCGGACAGGGCTCTTGAAGCTTTCTTT. This rearrangement joins TRBV11-2 to TRBJ1-1; 8 nucleotides agree with TRBD1. The CDR3 spans 18 residues. Trimming at V came to 6 bases and at J to 7 bases, leaving 22 bases not matched to a gene. In germline, CDR1 is SGHAT, CDR2 FQNNGV.

DNA of the CDR3: TGCGCCAGCAGCTTGGACAGCCAGTACAATGAGCAGTTCTTC. Translated: CASSLDSQYNEQFF. The chain employs TRBV5-1 and TRBJ2-1; no definite D call. The CDR3 consists of 14 residues. CDR1 is SGHRS, CDR2 YFSETQ, per germline. V was cut by 0 bases and J by 4 bases, with 8 bases left in between.

The chain combines TRBV19 with TRBJ2-4; D is perhaps TRBD1 (5 bases). In germline, CDR1 is LNHDA, CDR2 SQIVND (reference sequence). This CDR3 has 14 amino acids. V gave up 6 bases and J gave up 7 bases, with 16 bases separating them. CDR3 sequence: CASRVERGSNIQYF. The CDR3 DNA follows: TGTGCCAGTAGAGTAGAAAGGGGATCGAACATTCAGTACTTC. The entire variable domain, with the rest obtained from reference TRBV19 and TRBJ2-4, is as follows: DGGITQSPKYLFRKEGQNVTLSCEQNLNHDAMYWYRQDPGQGLRLIYYSQIVNDFQKGDIAEGYSVSREKKESFPLTVTSAQKNPTAFYLCASRVERGSNIQYFGAGTRLSVL.

About this clone: Other DNA sequences of this sample code for an identical CDR3. The chain couples TRBV27 to TRBJ1-5, with D possibly being TRBD1 (5 bases). V gave up 2 bases and J gave up 4 bases, with 6 bases separating them. CDR1 and CDR2 (germline): MNHEY, SMNVEV (reference sequence). The CDR3 length is 13 residues. The CDR3 protein is CASSLRGNQPQHF. CDR3 sequence (DNA): TGTGCCAGCAGTTTAAGGGGAAATCAGCCCCAGCATTTT.

The rearrangement joins TRBV7-3 to TRBJ1-3; no clear D. The CDR3 contains 16 residues. Germline V CDR1 and CDR2: SGHTA, FQGTGA. V was pared by 1 base and J by 2 bases, with 12 bases between. Written as DNA, the CDR3 is TGTGCCAGCAGCTTAAAGCCCCCCGGAGCTGGAAACACCATATATTTT. It encodes CASSLKPPGAGNTIYF. The whole variable domain, remainder taken from reference TRBV7-3 and TRBJ1-3, is GAGVSQTPSNKVTEKGKYVELRCDPISGHTALYWYRQSLGQGPEFLIYFQGTGAADDSGLPNDRFFAVRPEGSVSTLKIQRTERGDSAVYLCASSLKPPGAGNTIYFGEGSWLTVV.

This clone showed up just once. V and J are TRBV27 and TRBJ1-5; D perhaps matches TRBD1 (6 bases). Germline values: CDR1 MNHEY, CDR2 SMNVEV (reference sequence). The CDR3 runs 18 residues. V shed 5 bases and J shed 4 bases, with 24 bases lying between them. The CDR3 coding sequence is TGTGCCAGCAGTGCCATCACGGCAATACAGGGTAGTAATCAGCCCCAGCATTTT. Protein: CASSAITAIQGSNQPQHF.

The V call is TRBV4-3, the J call TRBJ2-6; tentative D call: TRBD1 (6 bases). The CDR3 spans 15 residues. Deletions cut 6 bases from V and 2 bases from J, with 11 bases between. Looked up from germline, CDR1 is LGHNA and CDR2 is YSLEER. The chain's CDR3 is CASRRQGTGANVLTF. The DNA of the CDR3 is TGCGCCAGCAGGAGGCAGGGGACTGGGGCCAACGTCCTGACTTTC.

This chain connects TRBV2 to TRBJ2-3, with 11 bases lining up with TRBD2. The V gene's germline CDR1 is SNHLY and CDR2 FYNNEI. This CDR3 has 16 amino acids. J lost 2 bases, V lost 6 bases, and 7 bases had no gene match. The CDR3 sequence: CASRITSGSPTDTQYF. For the CDR3, the DNA is TGTGCCAGCAGGATAACTAGCGGGAGCCCCACAGATACGCAGTATTTT.

The chain recombines TRBV4-2 with TRBJ2-7, with TRBD2 identical over 9 bases. V was clipped by 2 bases and J by 0 bases; unmatched bases: 20. The germline V gene has CDR1 LGHNA and CDR2 YNFKEQ. The CDR3 loop spans 21 amino acids. This chain's CDR3 is CASSQKGGVRAGGRFSYEQYF. CDR3 nucleotides: TGTGCCAGCAGCCAAAAGGGAGGGGTTAGGGCGGGGGGGAGGTTCTCCTACGAGCAGTACTTC.